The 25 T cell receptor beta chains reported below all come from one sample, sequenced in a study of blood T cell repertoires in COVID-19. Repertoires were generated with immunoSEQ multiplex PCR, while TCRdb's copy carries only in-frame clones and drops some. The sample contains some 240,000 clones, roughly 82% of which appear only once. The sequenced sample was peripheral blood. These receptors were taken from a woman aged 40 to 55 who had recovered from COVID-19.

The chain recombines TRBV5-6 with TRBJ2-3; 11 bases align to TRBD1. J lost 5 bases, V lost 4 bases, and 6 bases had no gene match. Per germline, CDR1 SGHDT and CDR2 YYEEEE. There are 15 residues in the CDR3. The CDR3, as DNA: TGTGCCAGCAGCCCCGGGACAGGGGGTTTAGATACGCAGTATTTT. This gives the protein CASSPGTGGLDTQYF.

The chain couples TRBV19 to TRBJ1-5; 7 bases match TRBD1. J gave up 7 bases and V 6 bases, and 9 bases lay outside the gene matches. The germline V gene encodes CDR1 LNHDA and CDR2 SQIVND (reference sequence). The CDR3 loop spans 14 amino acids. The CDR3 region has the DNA TGTGCCAGTAGCAATGACAGGGTATACCAGCCCCAGCATTTT. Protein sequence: CASSNDRVYQPQHF.

This chain's CDR3 is CASSYRGKYTTGGYTF. In DNA, the CDR3 is TGTGCCAGCAGTTACAGGGGGAAGTACACCACCGGTGGCTACACCTTC. The chain combines TRBV6-2 or TRBV6-3 with TRBJ1-2; tentatively, D is TRBD1 (6 bases). Germline V lookup: CDR1 MNHEY, CDR2 SVGEGT. V lost 2 bases to trimming and J lost 7 bases, with 20 bases between them. CDR3 length: 16 residues.

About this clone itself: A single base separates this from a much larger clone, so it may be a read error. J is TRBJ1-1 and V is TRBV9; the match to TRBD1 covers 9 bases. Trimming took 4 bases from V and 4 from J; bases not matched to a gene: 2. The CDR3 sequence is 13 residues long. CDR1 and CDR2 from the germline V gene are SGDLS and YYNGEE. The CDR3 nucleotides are TGTGCCAGCAGCTTGACAGGGGGCACTGAAGCTTTCTTT. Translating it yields CASSLTGGTEAFF. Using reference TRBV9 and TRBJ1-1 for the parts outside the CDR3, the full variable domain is DSGVTQTPKHLITATGQRVTLRCSPRSGDLSVYWYQQSLDQGLQFLIQYYNGEERAKGNILERFSAQQFPDLHSELNLSSLELGDSALYFCASSLTGGTEAFFGQGTRLTVV.

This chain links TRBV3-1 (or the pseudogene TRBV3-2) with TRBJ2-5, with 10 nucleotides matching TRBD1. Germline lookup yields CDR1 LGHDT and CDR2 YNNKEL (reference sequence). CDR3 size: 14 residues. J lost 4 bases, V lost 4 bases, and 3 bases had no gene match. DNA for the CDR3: TGTGCCAGCAGCCGACAGGGGGCAGGAGAGACCCAGTACTTC. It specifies CASSRQGAGETQYF.

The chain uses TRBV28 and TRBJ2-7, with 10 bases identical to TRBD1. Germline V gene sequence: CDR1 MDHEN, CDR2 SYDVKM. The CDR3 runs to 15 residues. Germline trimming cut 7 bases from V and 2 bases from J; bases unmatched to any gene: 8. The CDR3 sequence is CASTEVGTGAYEQYF. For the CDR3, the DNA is TGTGCCAGCACCGAGGTAGGGACAGGGGCCTACGAGCAGTACTTC. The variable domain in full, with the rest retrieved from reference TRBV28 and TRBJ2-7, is DVKVTQSSRYLVKRTGEKVFLECVQDMDHENMFWYRQDPGLGLRLIYFSYDVKMKEKGDIPEGYSVSREKKERFSLILESASTNQTSMYLCASTEVGTGAYEQYFGPGTRLTVT.

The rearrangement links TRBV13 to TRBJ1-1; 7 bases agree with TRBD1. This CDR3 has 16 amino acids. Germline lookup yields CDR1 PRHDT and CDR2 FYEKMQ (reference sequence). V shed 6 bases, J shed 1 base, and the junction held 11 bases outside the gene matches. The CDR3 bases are TGTGCCAGCAGTTTTGGGACCGGGACAGCGAACACTGAAGCTTTCTTT. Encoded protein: CASSFGTGTANTEAFF.

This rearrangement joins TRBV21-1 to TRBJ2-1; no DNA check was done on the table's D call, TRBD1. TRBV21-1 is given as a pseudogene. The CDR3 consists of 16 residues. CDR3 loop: CASSSLDRVSYNEQFF. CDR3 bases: TGTGCCAGCAGCTCCTTGGACAGGGTCTCCTACAATGAGCAGTTCTTC.

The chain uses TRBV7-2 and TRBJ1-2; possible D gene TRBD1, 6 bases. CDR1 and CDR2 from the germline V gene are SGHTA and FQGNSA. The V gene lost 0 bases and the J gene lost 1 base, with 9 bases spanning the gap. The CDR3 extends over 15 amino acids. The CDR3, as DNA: TGTGCCAGCAGCTTAGCGAGGACAGATAACTATGGCTACACCTTC. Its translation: CASSLARTDNYGYTF. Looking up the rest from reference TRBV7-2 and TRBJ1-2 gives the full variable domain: GAGVSQSPSNKVTEKGKDVELRCDPISGHTALYWYRQSLGQGLEFLIYFQGNSAPDKSGLPSDRFSAERTGGSVSTLTIQRTQQEDSAVYLCASSLARTDNYGYTFGSGTRLTVV.

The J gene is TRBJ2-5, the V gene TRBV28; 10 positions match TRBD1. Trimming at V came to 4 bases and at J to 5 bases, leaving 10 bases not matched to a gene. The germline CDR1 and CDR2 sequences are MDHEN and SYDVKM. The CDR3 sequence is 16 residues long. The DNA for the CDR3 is TGTGCCAGCAGTTCCTCGGACAGGGGGAGATGGGAGACCCAGTACTTC. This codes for CASSSSDRGRWETQYF.

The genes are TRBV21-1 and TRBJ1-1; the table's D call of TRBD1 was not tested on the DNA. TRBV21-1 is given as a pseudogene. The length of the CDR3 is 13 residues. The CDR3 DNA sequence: TGTGCCAGCAGCACGCAGGGCGACGCTGAAGCTTTCTTT. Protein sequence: CASSTQGDAEAFF.

The CDR3 reads CASSIDPTGPNYGYTF. In DNA, the CDR3 is TGTGCCAGTAGTATAGACCCCACAGGCCCTAACTATGGCTACACCTTC. This sequence joins TRBV19 and TRBJ1-2; tentative D call: TRBD1 (5 bases). V was clipped by 0 bases and J by 0 bases, with 11 bases between them. The CDR3 runs 16 residues. Germline values: CDR1 LNHDA, CDR2 SQIVND (reference sequence).

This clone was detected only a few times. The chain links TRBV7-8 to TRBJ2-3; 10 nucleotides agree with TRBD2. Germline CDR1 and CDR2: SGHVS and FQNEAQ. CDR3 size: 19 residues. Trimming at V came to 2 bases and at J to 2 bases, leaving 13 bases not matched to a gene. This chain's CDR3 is CASSLLAGASSGYTDTQYF. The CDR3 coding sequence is TGTGCCAGCAGCTTACTAGCGGGGGCCAGTTCAGGTTACACAGATACGCAGTATTTT.

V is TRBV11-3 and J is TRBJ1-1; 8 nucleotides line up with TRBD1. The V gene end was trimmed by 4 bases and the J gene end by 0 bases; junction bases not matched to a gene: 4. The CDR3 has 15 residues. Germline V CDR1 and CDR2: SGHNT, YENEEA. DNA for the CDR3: TGTGCCAGCAGCTCAGACAGGGGCATGAACACTGAAGCTTTCTTT. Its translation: CASSSDRGMNTEAFF.

CDR3 coding DNA: TGTGCCAGCAGTCTCCTAGCGGGGGCCACCGGGGAGCTGTTTTTT. It specifies CASSLLAGATGELFF. V gene TRBV6-4 combines with J gene TRBJ2-2; 10 positions agree with TRBD2. There are 15 residues in the CDR3. The trim removed 5 bases at V and 4 bases at J, leaving 4 bases unmatched. Germline CDR1 is MRHNA and CDR2 is SNTAGT.

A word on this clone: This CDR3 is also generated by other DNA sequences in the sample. CDR3 amino acids: CASSQGGGTEAFF. The CDR3 coding sequence is TGTGCCAGCAGCCAAGGAGGTGGCACTGAAGCTTTCTTT. The chain joins TRBV3-1 (or the pseudogene TRBV3-2) to TRBJ1-1; D is ambiguous. Trimming removed 1 base from V and 4 bases from J, with 7 bases in between. Germline CDR1 LGHDT, CDR2 YNNKEL (reference sequence). CDR3 size: 13 residues.

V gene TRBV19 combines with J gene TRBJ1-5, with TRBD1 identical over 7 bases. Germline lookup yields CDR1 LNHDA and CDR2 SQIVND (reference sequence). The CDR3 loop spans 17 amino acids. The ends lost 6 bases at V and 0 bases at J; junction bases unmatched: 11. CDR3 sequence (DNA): TGTGCCAGTAGCCCCAGGGGACAGATATATAGCAATCAGCCCCAGCATTTT. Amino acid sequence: CASSPRGQIYSNQPQHF. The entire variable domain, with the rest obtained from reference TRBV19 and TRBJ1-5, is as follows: DGGITQSPKYLFRKEGQNVTLSCEQNLNHDAMYWYRQDPGQGLRLIYYSQIVNDFQKGDIAEGYSVSREKKESFPLTVTSAQKNPTAFYLCASSPRGQIYSNQPQHFGDGTRLSIL.

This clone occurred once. The CDR3 DNA is TGTGCCAGCAGCTTGCATCTGGGGCTAAATCGGGACAATGAGCAGTTCTTC. This translates into CASSLHLGLNRDNEQFF. The rearrangement uses TRBV5-5 and TRBJ2-1; a weak D match, TRBD1 (5 bases). The CDR3 totals 17 residues. V dropped 1 base and J dropped 5 bases, with 19 bases sitting between them. From germline, CDR1 is SGHKS and CDR2 YYEKEE (reference sequence).

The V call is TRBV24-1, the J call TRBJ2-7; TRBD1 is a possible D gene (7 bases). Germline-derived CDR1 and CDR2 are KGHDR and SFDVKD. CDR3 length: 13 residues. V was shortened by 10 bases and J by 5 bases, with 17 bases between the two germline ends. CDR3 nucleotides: TGTGCCACAGGGAGGCAGGGGGACGACGAGCAGTACTTC. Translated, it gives CATGRQGDDEQYF.

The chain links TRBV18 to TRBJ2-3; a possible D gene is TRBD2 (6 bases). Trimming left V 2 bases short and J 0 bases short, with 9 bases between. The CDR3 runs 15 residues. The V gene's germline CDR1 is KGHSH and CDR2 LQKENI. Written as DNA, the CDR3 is TGTGCCAGCTCACCAGGTGCGGGGAGCACAGATACGCAGTATTTT. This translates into CASSPGAGSTDTQYF.

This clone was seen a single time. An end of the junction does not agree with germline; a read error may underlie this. The CDR3, as DNA: TGTGCCAGCAGTACCCCAGGAGGGGCTGGTAACACCATATATTTT. Its translation is CASSTPGGAGNTIYF. This sequence joins TRBV25-1 and TRBJ1-3, with D perhaps matching TRBD1 (5 bases). Germline V gives CDR1 MGHDK, CDR2 SYGVNS. CDR3 length: 15 residues.

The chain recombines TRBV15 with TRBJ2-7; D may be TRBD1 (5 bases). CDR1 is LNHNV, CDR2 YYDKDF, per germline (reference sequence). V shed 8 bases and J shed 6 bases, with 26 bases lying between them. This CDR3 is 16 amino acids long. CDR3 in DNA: TGTGCCACCTCGCCTCATCAGGGTGAGGTTGGTGGCGAGCAGTACTTC. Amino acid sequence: CATSPHQGEVGGEQYF.

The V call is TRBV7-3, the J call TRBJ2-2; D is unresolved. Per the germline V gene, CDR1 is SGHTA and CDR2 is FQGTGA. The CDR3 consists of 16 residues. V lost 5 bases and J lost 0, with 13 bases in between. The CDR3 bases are TGTGCCAGCAGCCCAAGCGCCCGCGCGAACACCGGGGAGCTGTTTTTT. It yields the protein CASSPSARANTGELFF.

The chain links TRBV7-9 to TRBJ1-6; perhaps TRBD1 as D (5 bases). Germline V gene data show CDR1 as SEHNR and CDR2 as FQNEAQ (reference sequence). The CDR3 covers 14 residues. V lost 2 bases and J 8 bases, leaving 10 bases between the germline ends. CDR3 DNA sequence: TGTGCCAGCAGCTTACAGGGCTCACATTCACCCCTCCACTTT. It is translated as CASSLQGSHSPLHF.

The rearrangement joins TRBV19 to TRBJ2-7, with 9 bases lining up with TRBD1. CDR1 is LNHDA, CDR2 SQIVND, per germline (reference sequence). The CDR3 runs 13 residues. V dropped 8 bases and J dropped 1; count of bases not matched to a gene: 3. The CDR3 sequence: CASGGTGSYEQYF. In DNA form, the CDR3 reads TGTGCCAGTGGGGGGACAGGGTCCTACGAGCAGTACTTC. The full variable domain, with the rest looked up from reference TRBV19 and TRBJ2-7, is DGGITQSPKYLFRKEGQNVTLSCEQNLNHDAMYWYRQDPGQGLRLIYYSQIVNDFQKGDIAEGYSVSREKKESFPLTVTSAQKNPTAFYLCASGGTGSYEQYFGPGTRLTVT.